This section outlines one T cell receptor beta chain sequence together with its context. Its cognate antigen is unknown. This entry comes from a study of T cells in Graves' hyperthyroidism and ophthalmopathy. Study-level findings and limits: Prediction of ophthalmopathy progression came a median roughly 7.1 months pre-onset.

RNA transcripts gave rise to amplified TCR beta CDR3 regions. First-round RT-PCR targeting the TCR CDR3 was performed with the HTBI primer set. TCRdb recomputed calls from the multiplex PCR reads with MiXCR, one row per CDR3 protein. The table records about 640,000 distinct CDR3 sequences, about 20% of them present only once. The CDR3 spans 18 residues. Losses at the gene ends were 3 bases for V and 0 bases for J; bases not matched to a gene: 11. The germline gives CDR1 DFQATT, CDR2 SNEGSKA (reference sequence). The V call is TRBV20-1, the J call TRBJ1-5; 10 positions agree with TRBD1. The source is a young man with Graves' ophthalmopathy. Sequencing input: blood. The CDR3 region has the DNA TGCAGTGCTAGGTGGCTGGGACAGGGGTCGGATAGCAATCAGCCCCAGCATTTT. Encoded protein: CSARWLGQGSDSNQPQHF.